These T cell receptor beta chains were read from a single sample in a study of PD-1 blockade in classical Hodgkin lymphoma. Some clones are missing from TCRdb's copy, which holds only in-frame ones; the method was immunoSEQ multiplex PCR. This table holds about 40,000 clones, 76% found once. The specimen comprised peripheral blood mononuclear cells (PBMCs), sampled at baseline. These receptors were obtained from a human donor with classical Hodgkin lymphoma. CDR3s include the opening cysteine and the closing phenylalanine or tryptophan. Each record gives: CDR3 length, clone size, V gene, J gene, D gene, CDR3 DNA, CDR3 protein. D genes are given only for firm matches. Size is stated for part of the rows, as once, few or many counts, or as a class when the clone is expanded.

15	-	TRBV5-1	TRBJ1-4	-	TGCGCCAGCAGCTTGGACAGAGCAACTAATGAAAAACTGTTTTTT	CASSLDRATNEKLFF
15	-	TRBV7-2	TRBJ2-1	-	TGTGCCAGCAGCTTCGGGACACGCTCCTACAATGAGCAGTTCTTC	CASSFGTRSYNEQFF
10	-	TRBV19	TRBJ1-5	-	TGTGCCAGTGGATTTCAGCCCCAGCATTTT	CASGFQPQHF
14	-	TRBV6-1	TRBJ2-3	-	TGTGCCAGCACCCAATATGATCGCACAGATACGCAGTATTTT	CASTQYDRTDTQYF
13	-	TRBV29-1	TRBJ1-1	-	TGCAGCGTTGAGGCCGCCGGGAACACTGAAGCTTTCTTT	CSVEAAGNTEAFF
16	few	TRBV14	TRBJ2-1	TRBD1	TGTGCCAGCAGCCAAGATCCTGGACAGGGGGACAATGAGCAGTTCTTC	CASSQDPGQGDNEQFF
13	many	TRBV27	TRBJ1-2	TRBD1	TGTGCCAGCAGTCGGCAGGGGGCGGACGGCTACACCTTC	CASSRQGADGYTF
15	-	TRBV7-2	TRBJ2-1	-	TGTGCCAGCAGCTTAGCGTCGGCCTCCTACAATGAGCAGTTCTTC	CASSLASASYNEQFF
15	-	TRBV7-6	TRBJ1-2	-	TGTGCCAGCAGCCGGACCTCAGGGGCGCGTTATGGCTACACCTTC	CASSRTSGARYGYTF
14	-	TRBV7-7	TRBJ2-1	TRBD2	TGTGCTAGCAGCCTTGGGACTAGCGGCAATGAGCAGTTCTTC	CASSLGTSGNEQFF
14	-	TRBV28	TRBJ1-5	-	TGTGCCAGCAGCCCCAATAGGAAAGGTCAGCCCCAGCATTTT	CASSPNRKGQPQHF
12	-	TRBV10-2	TRBJ1-1	-	TGCGCCAGCAGTGAGACTAACACTGAAGCTTTCTTT	CASSETNTEAFF
15	-	TRBV5-1	TRBJ2-1	-	TGCGCCAGCAGCTTGCGGGGTGCCTCCTACAATGAGCAGTTCTTC	CASSLRGASYNEQFF
15	-	TRBV7-2	TRBJ2-3	TRBD1	TGTGCCAGCAGCTTAGGCCTCCAGGGACAGGGCGTTTGGTATTTT	CASSLGLQGQGVWYF
13	-	TRBV14	TRBJ2-3	-	TGTGCCAGCAGCCCGAGCCCAGGGTATACGCAGTATTTT	CASSPSPGYTQYF
13	-	TRBV6-1	TRBJ2-7	-	TGTGCCAGCAGGGCGGGTGGGCGATACGAGCAGTACTTC	CASRAGGRYEQYF
13	-	TRBV18	TRBJ1-5	-	TGTGCCAGCTCACTGGACTGGAATCAGCCCCAGCATTTT	CASSLDWNQPQHF
14	-	TRBV5-1	TRBJ1-6	-	TGCGCCAGCAGCTTGGAAGGTTGGGATTCACCCCTCCACTTT	CASSLEGWDSPLHF
14	-	TRBV2	TRBJ2-7	-	TGTGCCAGTTCGGAAATGGGTAGCTACTACGAGCAGTACTTC	CASSEMGSYYEQYF
14	once	TRBV6-5	TRBJ2-7	-	TGTGCCAGCAGTTACGCGGCGGGTTCCTACGAGCAGTACTTC	CASSYAAGSYEQYF
12	-	TRBV5-6	TRBJ1-5	-	TGTGCCAGCAGCTCGTTTAGTCAGCCCCAGCATTTT	CASSSFSQPQHF
15	-	TRBV14	TRBJ2-1	TRBD2	TGTGCCAGCAGCCAATTAGCGGGGTTCTACAATGAGCAGTTCTTC	CASSQLAGFYNEQFF
13	-	TRBV6-1	TRBJ1-2	-	TGTGCCAGCAATTCAGGGGAACTTTATGGCTACACCTTC	CASNSGELYGYTF
13	few	TRBV2	TRBJ2-7	TRBD2	TGTGCCAGCAGGGGGGGGACGGTCGGCGAGCAGTACTTC	CASRGGTVGEQYF